This TCR beta chain was identified in a study of graft-versus-host responses after intestinal transplantation. The overall study: Anti-thymocyte globulin induction was given to all recipients, followed by tacrolimus and steroids for around three years.

Study results and limitations: Recipient marrow showed GvH clones, some seen first in ileum or blood.

V shed 1 base and J shed 1 base, with 10 bases lying between them. Germline CDR1 is SGHVS and CDR2 is FNYEAQ. This CDR3 region has 15 residues. This clone is a singleton in its sample. Its cognate antigen is unknown. TCRdb's copy holds only in-frame clones and misses some; the assay was immunoSEQ multiplex PCR. Of over 75,000 clones in the sample, 80% to 95% were seen once. This TCR was recovered from a human donor who was the organ donor for an intestinal transplant. The rearrangement links TRBV7-6 to TRBJ1-1; maybe TRBD1 (5 bases). The sequences come from unstimulated CD8+ T cells sorted from spleen or lymph node cells, collected before transplant. CDR3 in amino acids: CASSLVGQGNTEAFF. For the CDR3, the DNA is TGTGCCAGCAGCTTAGTAGGGCAGGGGAACACTGAAGCTTTCTTT.